The 19 T cell receptor beta chains given below trace back to one sample, sequenced in a study of T cells in Graves' hyperthyroidism and ophthalmopathy. Authors of the study amplified TCR beta CDR3 regions from RNA transcripts. Primed by the HTBI set, a first-round RT-PCR was run on the TCR CDR3. TCRdb re-called the multiplex PCR reads through MiXCR, storing one row per CDR3 protein. In the table there are about 530,000 distinct CDR3 sequences, roughly a sixth of which are singletons. The sample consisted of blood. All receptors derive from a woman aged 18-30 years with Graves' ophthalmopathy.

Ten or more counts support this clonotype. The chain uses TRBV27 and TRBJ2-7; 11 positions match TRBD1. The germline CDR1 and CDR2 sequences are MNHEY and SMNVEV (reference sequence). J was trimmed by 2 bases and V by 2 bases; bases with no gene match: 2. CDR3 size: 15 residues. CDR3 loop: CASSLRDRGAYEQYF. The CDR3 DNA reads as TGTGCCAGCAGTTTAAGGGACAGGGGGGCCTACGAGCAGTACTTC.

In this sample, this clonotype turned up many times. In DNA form, the CDR3 reads TGTGCCAGCAGTGCAGGTCAATGGGGAACTGAAGCTTTCTTT. It encodes CASSAGQWGTEAFF. V and J are TRBV2 and TRBJ1-1; D is ambiguous. In germline, CDR1 is SNHLY, CDR2 FYNNEI. This CDR3 contains 14 residues. Trimming shortened V by 4 bases and J by 5 bases, and 14 bases separated the two germline ends.

The sample holds a few counts of this clonotype. The rearrangement links TRBV6-1 to TRBJ2-3, with 8 bases matching TRBD1. Germline CDR1 reads MNHNS; CDR2 reads SASEGT. CDR3 length: 13 residues. Trimming at V came to 10 bases and at J to 2 bases, leaving 5 bases not matched to a gene. The DNA for the CDR3 is TGTGCCACCTCGGACAGGGTCACAGATACGCAGTATTTT. Its translation is CATSDRVTDTQYF.

This clonotype was recorded at least ten times. This chain connects TRBV20-1 to TRBJ1-2; 8 nucleotides match TRBD1. The CDR3 sequence is 13 residues long. Germline CDR1 is DFQATT and CDR2 is SNEGSKA (reference sequence). Losses at the gene ends were 2 bases for V and 5 bases for J; bases not matched to a gene: 4. DNA of the CDR3: TGCAGTGCTAGATTGACAGGGGCTTATGGCTACACCTTC. It yields the protein CSARLTGAYGYTF.

In this sample, this clonotype turned up a few times. The J gene is TRBJ2-3, the V gene TRBV29-1; no clear D. V shed 6 bases and J shed 0 bases, with 10 bases lying between them. The CDR3 extends over 13 amino acids. Germline CDR1 SQVTM, CDR2 ANQGSEA. The DNA for the CDR3 is TGCAGCGTCCACCCCGACAGCACAGATACGCAGTATTTT. Encoded protein: CSVHPDSTDTQYF.

The table lists this clonotype with a few counts. The genes are TRBV6-1 and TRBJ1-5; weak D call: TRBD1 (5 bases). CDR1 and CDR2 (germline): MNHNS, SASEGT. Trimming pared 2 bases from V and 2 bases from J, leaving 10 bases between. The CDR3 has 15 amino acids. CDR3 region: CASSERGTGNQPQHF. The CDR3 nucleotides are TGTGCCAGCAGTGAACGCGGGACGGGCAATCAGCCCCAGCATTTT.

This clonotype has ten or more counts. The chain carries TRBV20-1 and TRBJ2-7; possibly TRBD2 for D (5 bases). Between the trimmed V and J ends, which lost 1 base and 2 bases, there was a span of 9 bases. Germline V gives CDR1 DFQATT, CDR2 SNEGSKA (reference sequence). The CDR3 contains 13 residues. In DNA, the CDR3 is TGCAGTGCTAGAGGGCCGGGAACCTACGAGCAGTACTTC. It encodes CSARGPGTYEQYF.

This chain's CDR3 is CSAKGQTVTEAFF. The CDR3 DNA reads TGCAGTGCCAAGGGACAGACAGTCACTGAAGCTTTCTTT. The chain recombines TRBV20-1 with TRBJ1-1; TRBD1 matches at 7 bases. V dropped 6 bases and J dropped 4; count of bases not matched to a gene: 8. CDR1 and CDR2 from the germline V gene are DFQATT and SNEGSKA (reference sequence). CDR3 length equals 13 residues.

With respect to this clonotype: A much larger clone sits a single nucleotide away, making a read error possible. The chain recombines TRBV12-5 with TRBJ2-1, with 8 positions matching TRBD2. The J call may be faulty, since TRBJ2-7 better matches the DNA end. The CDR3 spans 15 residues. Germline V gene lookup returns CDR1 LGHNT and CDR2 FRNRAP. CDR3 bases: TGTGCTAGTGGACAAACGGGGGGGCCCTACAATGAGCAGTACTTC. Residues: CASGQTGGPYNEQYF.

In this sample, this clonotype turned up many times. The J gene is TRBJ2-6, the V gene TRBV12-3 or TRBV12-4; 7 positions match TRBD2. After removal of 3 bases from V and 2 bases from J, the junction contained 1 base not matched to a gene. CDR3 size: 15 residues. CDR3 nucleotides: TGTGCCAGCAGTTTGGGAGGGGCTGGGGCCAACGTCCTGACTTTC. The encoded protein is CASSLGGAGANVLTF.

This chain uses TRBV19 with TRBJ1-2; TRBD1 matches 7 bases. With V trimmed by 6 bases and J by 9 bases, 19 bases remained unmatched. The CDR3 is made up of 16 amino acids. CDR1 and CDR2 from the germline V gene are LNHDA and SQIVND (reference sequence). In DNA, the CDR3 is TGTGCCAGTAGCCACTTCGACAGGGCCCTGTCACGCCGCTACACCTTC. It translates to CASSHFDRALSRRYTF. The full variable domain, its missing parts supplied by reference TRBV19 and TRBJ1-2, is DGGITQSPKYLFRKEGQNVTLSCEQNLNHDAMYWYRQDPGQGLRLIYYSQIVNDFQKGDIAEGYSVSREKKESFPLTVTSAQKNPTAFYLCASSHFDRALSRRYTFGSGTRLTVV.

This clonotype was picked up many times. The V and J genes are TRBV24-1 and TRBJ2-5; D is unresolved. The CDR3 loop spans 11 amino acids. CDR1 and CDR2 (germline): KGHDR, SFDVKD. V was shortened by 7 bases and J by 1 base, with 3 bases between the two germline ends. CDR3 in amino acids: CATSFQETQYF. The CDR3 region has the DNA TGTGCCACCAGCTTCCAAGAGACCCAGTACTTC.

This clonotype was observed a handful of times. The chain carries TRBV7-9 and TRBJ1-2, with 9 bases identical to TRBD1. CDR3 length equals 15 residues. V lost 3 bases and J lost 8; bases outside the gene matches: 10. Per germline, CDR1 SEHNR and CDR2 FQNEAQ (reference sequence). This chain's CDR3 is CASSFFSGTGNGYTF. The DNA for the CDR3 is TGTGCCAGCAGCTTTTTCTCCGGGACAGGGAACGGCTACACCTTC. The variable domain in full, completed from reference TRBV7-9 and TRBJ1-2, reads DTGVSQNPRHKITKRGQNVTFRCDPISEHNRLYWYRQTLGQGPEFLTYFQNEAQLEKSRLLSDRFSAERPKGSFSTLEIQRTEQGDSAMYLCASSFFSGTGNGYTFGSGTRLTVV.

This clonotype was recorded at least ten times. The genes are TRBV11-2 and TRBJ1-1; 7 nucleotides agree with TRBD1. V was clipped by 5 bases and J by 8 bases; unmatched bases: 5. The CDR3 totals 12 residues. Germline-derived CDR1 and CDR2 are SGHAT and FQNNGV. This CDR3 is CASSPWGQEAFF. DNA for the CDR3: TGTGCCAGCAGCCCCTGGGGACAGGAAGCTTTCTTT.

V is TRBV30 and J is TRBJ2-4; a weak D match, TRBD2 (5 bases). Trimming cost V 2 bases and J 2 bases, with 22 bases left between them. Per the germline V gene, CDR1 is GTSNPN and CDR2 is SVGIG (reference sequence). The length of the CDR3 is 18 residues. The CDR3 DNA follows: TGTGCCTGGAGTATAGGGATCGAGGACTCCTTACCCAAAAACATTCAGTACTTC. Protein product: CAWSIGIEDSLPKNIQYF.

This clonotype was seen a handful of times. The chain couples TRBV4-2 to TRBJ1-5; TRBD1 is a possible D gene (5 bases). This CDR3 has 18 residues. Per germline, CDR1 LGHNA and CDR2 YNFKEQ. V lost 0 bases and J lost 4, with 19 bases in between. The CDR3: CASSQEGGYGPPNQPQHF. The CDR3 DNA follows: TGTGCCAGCAGCCAAGAGGGGGGGTACGGTCCGCCGAATCAGCCCCAGCATTTT.

This clonotype was seen repeatedly, ten times or more. The chain joins TRBV28 to TRBJ1-2; maybe TRBD1 (5 bases). V lost 5 bases and J lost 4, with 14 bases in between. Looked up from germline, CDR1 is MDHEN and CDR2 is SYDVKM. The CDR3 has 14 residues. CDR3 DNA sequence: TGTGCCAGCAGTCAGCCCAGGGACTTCTATGGCTACACCTTC. Encoded protein: CASSQPRDFYGYTF.

The chain is built from TRBV10-3 and TRBJ2-1; 10 bases agree with TRBD2. Germline V CDR1 and CDR2: ENHRY, SYGVKD. V dropped 6 bases and J dropped 5; count of bases not matched to a gene: 4. The CDR3 spans 14 residues. CDR3 amino acids: CAIRAGTSDNEQFF. CDR3 sequence (DNA): TGTGCCATCAGAGCCGGGACTAGCGACAATGAGCAGTTCTTC.

With regard to this clonotype: This could be a read error, since a much larger clone is one nucleotide away. V and J are TRBV6-2 or TRBV6-3 and TRBJ2-1; the match to TRBD1 covers 9 bases. V lost 2 bases to trimming and J lost 15 bases; unmatched junction nucleotides: 8. Germline loops: CDR1 MNHEY, CDR2 SVGEGT. This CDR3 has 13 amino acids. The CDR3 DNA reads as TGTGCCAGCAGTTACCGTGGACAGGGGCACGGGTTCTTC. It yields the protein CASSYRGQGHGFF.